The 24 T cell receptor beta chains below all came from one sample that was sequenced in a study of CXCR3-negative and CXCR3-positive naive CD8 T cells. The method, 5' RACE with UMI labels, was used to prepare the TRB cDNA libraries. TCRdb re-called the 5' RACE reads; every CDR3 protein appears as one record, without DNA. The sample's table shows about 6,700 distinct CDR3 sequences. Sequenced sample: naive CXCR3- CD8+ T cells from blood. Subset here: CD45RO-CCR7+CD27+CD95- naive CD8+ T cells lacking CXCR3 (TNR3-). The receptors come from a human donor in good health. Some clones in this sample may be carry-over from other donors' samples.

The CDR3 protein is CASSQDPTSGTSGELVF. The chain is built from TRBV4-3 and TRBJ2-2; TCRdb returns TRBD2, unconfirmable since there is no DNA. The CDR3 consists of 17 residues. Germline V gives CDR1 LGHNA, CDR2 YSLEER.

This clonotype is labeled medium-sized based on frequency. V and J are TRBV12-3 or TRBV12-4 and TRBJ2-1; TCRdb names TRBD2, which stays unverified in the absence of DNA. The CDR3 has 14 amino acids. The CDR3 sequence: CASSLATTTDEQFF.

V and J are TRBV11-2 and TRBJ2-3; TCRdb selects TRBD1, and the lack of DNA leaves this call unchecked. Per the germline V gene, CDR1 is SGHAT and CDR2 is FQNNGV. The CDR3 is 17 amino acids. The CDR3 sequence: CASSRRAQDRSTDTQYF.

This clonotype ranks as medium-sized in terms of frequency. This sequence joins TRBV29-1 and TRBJ2-5; TCRdb names TRBD1, which stays unverified in the absence of DNA. The CDR3 loop spans 15 amino acids. Germline CDR1 SQVTM, CDR2 ANQGSEA. CDR3 protein: CSVEGPFQGAETQYF.

This clonotype is called medium-sized based on its frequency. This rearrangement joins TRBV7-8 to TRBJ2-5; the D call of TRBD1 rests on TCRdb alone, since no DNA is present to check it. In germline, CDR1 is SGHVS, CDR2 FQNEAQ. This CDR3 region has 18 residues. The CDR3 reads CASSQDGTGGSAKRPQYF.

This clonotype is identified as medium-sized from frequency. The chain links TRBV18 to TRBJ2-3. The CDR3 runs to 14 residues. CDR1 is KGHSH, CDR2 LQKENI, per germline. The CDR3 sequence is CASSPPSSTDTQYF.

This chain connects TRBV6-2 or TRBV6-3 to TRBJ1-5; lacking DNA, the TRBD1 call made by TCRdb goes unchecked. CDR3 length equals 14 residues. Germline CDR1 and CDR2: MNHEY and SVGEGT. The CDR3 sequence: CASSYSEGYQPQHF.

By frequency, this clonotype registers medium-sized (0.01 to 0.1%). The chain has TRBV3-1 and TRBJ2-1; TCRdb's D call, TRBD2, is unchecked because there is no DNA. This CDR3 spans 16 amino acids. Germline V gives CDR1 LGHDT, CDR2 YNNKEL (reference sequence). This CDR3 reads CASSPAAAGGVHEQFF.

The V and J genes are TRBV29-1 and TRBJ2-1; checking the TCRdb D call of TRBD2 is not possible without DNA. The germline V gene has CDR1 SQVTM and CDR2 ANQGSEA. This CDR3 has 14 amino acids. This chain's CDR3 is CSVGGGASYNEQFF.

This clonotype counts as medium-sized by frequency. The V and J genes are TRBV29-1 and TRBJ2-7; TCRdb's assignment of TRBD2 cannot be checked, as there is no DNA. There are 14 residues in the CDR3. Germline CDR1 is SQVTM and CDR2 is ANQGSEA. CDR3: CSVELAGDNYEQYF.

The chain uses TRBV12-3 or TRBV12-4 and TRBJ1-5; TCRdb picks TRBD1, but there is no DNA to check that call. This CDR3 has 15 amino acids. CDR3 region: CASSSGHHSNQPQHF.

The chain employs TRBV29-1 and TRBJ2-7; with no DNA, the TCRdb D assignment of TRBD1 cannot be verified. CDR1 is SQVTM, CDR2 ANQGSEA, per germline. This CDR3 region has 12 residues. The CDR3 protein is CSVGDRANEQYF.

Its frequency marks this clonotype as medium-sized. The chain has TRBV3-1 and TRBJ2-1; the D call from TCRdb, TRBD1, cannot be confirmed without DNA. This CDR3 contains 18 residues. Germline V lookup: CDR1 LGHDT, CDR2 YNNKEL (reference sequence). The CDR3 is CASSQDPPLSAGSHEQFF.

J is TRBJ2-2 and V is TRBV29-1; TCRdb indicates TRBD2, and absent DNA this call remains unverified. Per germline, CDR1 SQVTM and CDR2 ANQGSEA. The CDR3 has 15 residues. The CDR3 sequence is CSPTAREGRGGELFF.

The chain recombines TRBV5-1 with TRBJ2-3; TCRdb's D call, TRBD2, is unchecked because there is no DNA. CDR3 length equals 15 residues. Germline assignment: CDR1 SGHRS and CDR2 YFSETQ. CDR3: CASSISGFSTDTQYF.

The chain joins TRBV3-1 to TRBJ2-5; checking the TCRdb D call of TRBD2 is not possible without DNA. This CDR3 is built from 16 residues. Germline V gene sequence: CDR1 LGHDT, CDR2 YNNKEL (reference sequence). CDR3 amino acids: CASSPGTSGGQEPQYF.

This clonotype registers medium-sized by frequency. CDR3 sequence reads: CSAREHVNEQFF. The V call is TRBV20-1, the J call TRBJ2-1. Per germline, CDR1 DFQATT and CDR2 SNEGSKA (reference sequence). The CDR3 covers 12 residues.

This chain uses TRBV29-1 with TRBJ2-5; the D call from TCRdb, TRBD2, cannot be confirmed without DNA. The CDR3 covers 15 residues. Germline V gene data show CDR1 as SQVTM and CDR2 as ANQGSEA. CDR3 in amino acids: CSAGIAGADQETQYF.

The chain uses TRBV4-1 and TRBJ2-3. Germline loops: CDR1 MGHRA, CDR2 YSYEKL. CDR3 length equals 11 residues. This CDR3 is CASRGTDTQYF.

The gene calls are TRBV5-5 and TRBJ2-5; TCRdb names TRBD2, which stays unverified in the absence of DNA. The V gene's germline CDR1 is SGHKS and CDR2 YYEKEE (reference sequence). CDR3 size: 15 residues. CDR3 sequence: CASSAYREGRETQYF.

This chain uses TRBV29-1 with TRBJ2-7. Germline CDR1 SQVTM, CDR2 ANQGSEA. The CDR3 is 12 amino acids. The CDR3 protein is CSVEGTTYEQYF.

This clonotype is medium-sized by frequency. The rearrangement uses TRBV29-1 and TRBJ2-7; TCRdb selects TRBD2, and the lack of DNA leaves this call unchecked. CDR3 length equals 14 residues. The V gene's germline CDR1 is SQVTM and CDR2 ANQGSEA. CDR3 loop: CSVEGLAGANEQYF.

The rearrangement links TRBV5-1 to TRBJ2-1; as DNA is missing, the TRBD2 call by TCRdb cannot be tested. This CDR3 region has 18 residues. Germline lookup yields CDR1 SGHRS and CDR2 YFSETQ. The chain's CDR3 is CASSPPVELAGGPYEQFF.

V usage is TRBV28 and J usage is TRBJ1-2; no DNA is available, so the TRBD1 call from TCRdb remains unchecked. The CDR3 is 14 amino acids. Per the germline V gene, CDR1 is MDHEN and CDR2 is SYDVKM. Here the CDR3 reads CASSLSGTAYGYTF.